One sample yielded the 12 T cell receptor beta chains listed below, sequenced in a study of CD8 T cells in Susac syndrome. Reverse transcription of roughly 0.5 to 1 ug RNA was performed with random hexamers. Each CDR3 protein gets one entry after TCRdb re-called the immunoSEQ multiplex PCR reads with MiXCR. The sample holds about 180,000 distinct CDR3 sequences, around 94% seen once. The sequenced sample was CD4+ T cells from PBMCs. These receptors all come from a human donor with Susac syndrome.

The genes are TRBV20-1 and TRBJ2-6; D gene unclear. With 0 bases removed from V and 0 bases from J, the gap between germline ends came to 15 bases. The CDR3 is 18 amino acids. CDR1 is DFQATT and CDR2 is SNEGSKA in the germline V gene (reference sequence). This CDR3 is CSARDAARMGSGANVLTF. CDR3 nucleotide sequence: TGCAGTGCTAGAGATGCCGCCCGGATGGGCTCTGGGGCCAACGTCCTGACTTTC.

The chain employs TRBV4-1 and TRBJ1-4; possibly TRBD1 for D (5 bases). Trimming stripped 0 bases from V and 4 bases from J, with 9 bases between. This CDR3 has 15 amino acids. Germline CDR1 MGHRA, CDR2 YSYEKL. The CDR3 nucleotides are TGCGCCAGCAGCCAAGATGGGGACCGTAATGAAAAACTGTTTTTT. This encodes CASSQDGDRNEKLFF.

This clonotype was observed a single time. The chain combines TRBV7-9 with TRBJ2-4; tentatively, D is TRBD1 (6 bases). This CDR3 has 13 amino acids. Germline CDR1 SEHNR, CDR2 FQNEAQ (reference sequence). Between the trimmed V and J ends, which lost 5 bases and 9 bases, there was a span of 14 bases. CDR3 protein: CASSQRTEGIQYF. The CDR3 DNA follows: TGTGCCAGCAGCCAGAGGACAGAGGGCATTCAGTACTTC.

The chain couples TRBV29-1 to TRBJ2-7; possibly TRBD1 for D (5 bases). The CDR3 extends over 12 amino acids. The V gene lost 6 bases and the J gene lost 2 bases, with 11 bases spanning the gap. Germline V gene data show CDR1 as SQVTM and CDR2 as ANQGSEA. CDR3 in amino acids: CSVALDTYEQYF. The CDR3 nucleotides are TGCAGCGTAGCTTTGGACACCTACGAGCAGTACTTC.

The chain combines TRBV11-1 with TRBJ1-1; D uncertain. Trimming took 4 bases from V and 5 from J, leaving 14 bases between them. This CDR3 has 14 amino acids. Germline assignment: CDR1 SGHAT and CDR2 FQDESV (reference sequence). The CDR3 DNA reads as TGTGCCAGCAGCTGGGAACTGGGTCGGACTGAAGCTTTCTTT. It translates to CASSWELGRTEAFF.

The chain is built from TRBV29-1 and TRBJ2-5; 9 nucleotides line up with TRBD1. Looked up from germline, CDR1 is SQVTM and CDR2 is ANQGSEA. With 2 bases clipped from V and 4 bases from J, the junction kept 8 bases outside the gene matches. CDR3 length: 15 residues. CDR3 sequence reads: CSVERGTGGSETQYF. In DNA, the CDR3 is TGCAGCGTTGAAAGGGGTACAGGGGGCTCAGAGACCCAGTACTTC.

CDR3 nucleotide sequence: TGTGCCAGCAGCTTAGTGGGCGGATCGCAAGAGACCCAGTACTTC. Protein: CASSLVGGSQETQYF. The rearrangement uses TRBV7-9 and TRBJ2-5; D remains ambiguous. There are 15 residues in the CDR3. V was cut by 1 base and J by 2 bases, with 11 bases left in between. The germline CDR1 and CDR2 sequences are SEHNR and FQNEAQ (reference sequence). Variable domain in full (rest from reference TRBV7-9 and TRBJ2-5): DTGVSQNPRHKITKRGQNVTFRCDPISEHNRLYWYRQTLGQGPEFLTYFQNEAQLEKSRLLSDRFSAERPKGSFSTLEIQRTEQGDSAMYLCASSLVGGSQETQYFGPGTRLLVL.

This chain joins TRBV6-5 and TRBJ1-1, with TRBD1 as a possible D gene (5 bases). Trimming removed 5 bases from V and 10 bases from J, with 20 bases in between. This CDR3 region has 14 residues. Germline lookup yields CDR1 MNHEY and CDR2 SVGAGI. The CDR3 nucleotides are TGTGCCAGCAGTCTCCCGTCGGGGACGAGTCTAGCTTTCTTT. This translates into CASSLPSGTSLAFF.

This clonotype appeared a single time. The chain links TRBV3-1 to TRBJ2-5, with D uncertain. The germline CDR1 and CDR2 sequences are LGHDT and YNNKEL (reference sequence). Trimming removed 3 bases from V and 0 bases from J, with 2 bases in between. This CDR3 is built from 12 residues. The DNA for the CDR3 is TGTGCCAGCAGCCATAACCAAGAGACCCAGTACTTC. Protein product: CASSHNQETQYF.

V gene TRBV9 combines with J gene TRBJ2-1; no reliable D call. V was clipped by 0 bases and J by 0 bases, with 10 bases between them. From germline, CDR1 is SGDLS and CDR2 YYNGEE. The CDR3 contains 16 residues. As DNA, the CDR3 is TGTGCCAGCAGCGTAGTTGGGGTTGGCTCCTACAATGAGCAGTTCTTC. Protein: CASSVVGVGSYNEQFF.

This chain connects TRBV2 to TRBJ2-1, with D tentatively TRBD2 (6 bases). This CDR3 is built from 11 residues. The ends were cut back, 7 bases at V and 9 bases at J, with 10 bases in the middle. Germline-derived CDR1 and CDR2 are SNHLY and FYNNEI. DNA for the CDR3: TGTGCCAGCAAGGAGGGTATTGAGCAGTTCTTC. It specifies CASKEGIEQFF.

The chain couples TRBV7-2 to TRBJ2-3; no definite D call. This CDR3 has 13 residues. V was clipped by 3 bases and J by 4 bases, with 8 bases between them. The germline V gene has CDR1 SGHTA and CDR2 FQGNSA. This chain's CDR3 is CASSFTRADTQYF. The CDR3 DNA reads TGTGCCAGCAGCTTCACTCGGGCAGATACGCAGTATTTT.